The clone carrying this T cell receptor beta chain was seen a handful of times. What it recognizes is unknown. TCRdb ran MiXCR on the reads and lists one entry per CDR3 protein. This table has some 450,000 distinct CDR3 sequences, under 40% appearing once. The data originate from a study of T cell repertoires in cytomegalovirus infection. As for the study in general: Indications of both CMV infection and matching HLA type were provided by public TCR beta signatures. General study findings and limits: Dominating the ex vivo response were HLA-C-restricted CMV-specific TCR beta clonotypes.

Germline V lookup: CDR1 DFQATT, CDR2 SNEGSKA (reference sequence). V was pared by 3 bases and J by 8 bases, with 19 bases between. The CDR3 runs to 15 residues. The clonotype comes from a human donor in good health (CMV status not recorded). Some clones in this sample may be carry-over from other donors' samples. The V and J genes are TRBV20-1 and TRBJ1-4; no definite D call. The sample consisted of PBMCs. Written as DNA, the CDR3 is TGCAGTGCTAGTGCCGCGGGGAAGATTGGAGAAAAACTGTTTTTT. Protein: CSASAAGKIGEKLFF.